These 13 T cell receptor beta chains originate from one sample sequenced in a study of blood T cell repertoires in COVID-19. Data came from immunoSEQ multiplex PCR; TCRdb stores just in-frame clones and leaves some out. There are roughly 410,000 clones in the sample; around 91% occur only once, and about 1.6% lies in the top ten. The specimen was peripheral blood. Receptor source: a woman in her thirties or forties with COVID-19, enrolled during active disease.

The chain uses TRBV3-1 (or the pseudogene TRBV3-2) and TRBJ1-1; D is perhaps TRBD1 (6 bases). The length of the CDR3 is 14 residues. Germline CDR1 and CDR2: LGHDT and YNNKEL (reference sequence). Trimming left V 5 bases short and J 5 bases short, with 15 bases between. The CDR3, as DNA: TGTGCCAGCAGCTTAGGGGGGGGGCGTACTGAAGCTTTCTTT. As protein: CASSLGGGRTEAFF.

CDR3 residues: CAWRAQPLRDRGRRQPQHF. DNA of the CDR3: TGTGCCTGGAGGGCCCAACCGCTCCGGGACAGGGGGCGAAGGCAGCCCCAGCATTTT. This chain uses TRBV30 with TRBJ1-5; 12 bases are shared with TRBD1. CDR3 size: 19 residues. V dropped 3 bases and J dropped 7; count of bases not matched to a gene: 19. Germline-derived CDR1 and CDR2 are GTSNPN and SVGIG (reference sequence).

Concerning this clone: The sample holds other DNA sequences that translate to the same CDR3. This chain links TRBV24-1 with TRBJ2-5, with a tentative D call TRBD2 (5 bases). In germline, CDR1 is KGHDR, CDR2 SFDVKD. V was trimmed by 4 bases and J by 5 bases, leaving 13 bases between them. The CDR3 spans 14 residues. CDR3 loop: CATSDPGSGETQYF. The CDR3 coding sequence is TGTGCCACCAGTGACCCGGGGTCTGGGGAGACCCAGTACTTC.

The chain employs TRBV7-6 and TRBJ2-1, with 14 bases that match TRBD2. The V gene's germline CDR1 is SGHVS and CDR2 FNYEAQ. This CDR3 is built from 20 residues. Germline trimming cut 0 bases from V and 0 bases from J; bases unmatched to any gene: 7. CDR3 sequence: CASSLAPGLAGASSYNEQFF. CDR3 DNA: TGTGCCAGCAGCTTAGCGCCGGGACTAGCGGGAGCGAGCTCCTACAATGAGCAGTTCTTC.

The rearrangement uses TRBV12-3 or TRBV12-4 and TRBJ1-2; D might be TRBD1 (6 bases). The CDR3 has 13 amino acids. Between the trimmed V and J ends, which lost 6 bases and 8 bases, there was a span of 16 bases. The CDR3 DNA is TGTGCCAGCAGCACCGCAGGGGTTGGCGGCTACACCTTC. Its protein is CASSTAGVGGYTF.

This chain connects TRBV7-3 to TRBJ1-1; 7 bases align to TRBD1. Unmatched junction bases numbered 15, after V lost 4 bases and J lost 1 base. This CDR3 has 18 amino acids. Per germline, CDR1 SGHTA and CDR2 FQGTGA. CDR3 coding DNA: TGTGCCAGCAGCTACGTTAGGGGGCGTAGACCGGAGAACACTGAAGCTTTCTTT. Its protein product is CASSYVRGRRPENTEAFF.

The chain links TRBV19 to TRBJ1-4; 7 nucleotides match TRBD1. The germline gives CDR1 LNHDA, CDR2 SQIVND (reference sequence). Trimming took 5 bases from V and 5 from J; bases not matched to a gene: 8. The CDR3 extends over 15 amino acids. The CDR3 DNA reads as TGTGCCAGTAGTCCCCACAGGGGAGAGAATGAAAAACTGTTTTTT. Translation gives CASSPHRGENEKLFF.

In nucleotides, the CDR3 is TGTGCCAGCAGCCAGGACAATGGCTACGAGCAGTACTTC. It specifies CASSQDNGYEQYF. The chain combines TRBV7-9 with TRBJ2-7; D may be TRBD1 (5 bases). V was clipped by 5 bases and J by 3 bases, with 11 bases between them. The CDR3 runs to 13 residues. CDR1 is SEHNR and CDR2 is FQNEAQ in the germline V gene (reference sequence). Looking up the rest from reference TRBV7-9 and TRBJ2-7 gives the full variable domain: DTGVSQNPRHKITKRGQNVTFRCDPISEHNRLYWYRQTLGQGPEFLTYFQNEAQLEKSRLLSDRFSAERPKGSFSTLEIQRTEQGDSAMYLCASSQDNGYEQYFGPGTRLTVT.

The rearrangement uses TRBV19 and TRBJ1-3; D is unresolved. The CDR3 runs 15 residues. Trimming cost V 4 bases and J 3 bases, with 13 bases left between them. Looked up from germline, CDR1 is LNHDA and CDR2 is SQIVND (reference sequence). The CDR3 region is CASSSEAAYGNTIYF. The CDR3 bases are TGTGCCAGTAGTAGCGAGGCAGCGTATGGAAACACCATATATTTT.

A single count supports this clone. The CDR3 DNA sequence: TGTGCCAGCAGTGACCCGGGACAGGGGGTTAACTATGGCTACACCTTC. Protein: CASSDPGQGVNYGYTF. The rearrangement links TRBV6-2 or TRBV6-3 to TRBJ1-2; 11 bases line up with TRBD1. Trimming at V came to 5 bases and at J to 1 base, leaving 6 bases not matched to a gene. Germline lookup yields CDR1 MNHEY and CDR2 SVGEGT. The CDR3 contains 16 residues.

The chain couples TRBV2 to TRBJ2-5; maybe TRBD1 (6 bases). This CDR3 comprises 14 residues. Trimming cost V 6 bases and J 5 bases, with 16 bases left between them. Per the germline V gene, CDR1 is SNHLY and CDR2 is FYNNEI. In DNA form, the CDR3 reads TGTGCCAGCAGCATGGAACAGGGCGGGGAGACCCAGTACTTC. This gives the protein CASSMEQGGETQYF.

On this clone itself: The same CDR3 can be traced to other DNA sequences in this sample. The chain uses TRBV5-1 and TRBJ1-4; TRBD1 matches at 10 bases. The V and J ends lost 0 bases and 6 bases, in that order; junction bases with no gene match: 2. The CDR3 sequence is 15 residues long. Germline V gene sequence: CDR1 SGHRS, CDR2 YFSETQ. The CDR3 spells CASSLAGTGDEKLFF. CDR3 bases: TGCGCCAGCAGCTTGGCAGGGACAGGGGATGAAAAACTGTTTTTT.

The chain combines TRBV27 with TRBJ1-1; D is undetermined. The length of the CDR3 is 16 residues. CDR1 and CDR2 (germline): MNHEY, SMNVEV (reference sequence). V lost 6 bases and J 1 base, leaving 18 bases between the germline ends. CDR3 sequence reads: CASSSYLGDKNTEAFF. In DNA form, the CDR3 reads TGTGCCAGCAGCTCCTACTTGGGTGACAAGAACACTGAAGCTTTCTTT.